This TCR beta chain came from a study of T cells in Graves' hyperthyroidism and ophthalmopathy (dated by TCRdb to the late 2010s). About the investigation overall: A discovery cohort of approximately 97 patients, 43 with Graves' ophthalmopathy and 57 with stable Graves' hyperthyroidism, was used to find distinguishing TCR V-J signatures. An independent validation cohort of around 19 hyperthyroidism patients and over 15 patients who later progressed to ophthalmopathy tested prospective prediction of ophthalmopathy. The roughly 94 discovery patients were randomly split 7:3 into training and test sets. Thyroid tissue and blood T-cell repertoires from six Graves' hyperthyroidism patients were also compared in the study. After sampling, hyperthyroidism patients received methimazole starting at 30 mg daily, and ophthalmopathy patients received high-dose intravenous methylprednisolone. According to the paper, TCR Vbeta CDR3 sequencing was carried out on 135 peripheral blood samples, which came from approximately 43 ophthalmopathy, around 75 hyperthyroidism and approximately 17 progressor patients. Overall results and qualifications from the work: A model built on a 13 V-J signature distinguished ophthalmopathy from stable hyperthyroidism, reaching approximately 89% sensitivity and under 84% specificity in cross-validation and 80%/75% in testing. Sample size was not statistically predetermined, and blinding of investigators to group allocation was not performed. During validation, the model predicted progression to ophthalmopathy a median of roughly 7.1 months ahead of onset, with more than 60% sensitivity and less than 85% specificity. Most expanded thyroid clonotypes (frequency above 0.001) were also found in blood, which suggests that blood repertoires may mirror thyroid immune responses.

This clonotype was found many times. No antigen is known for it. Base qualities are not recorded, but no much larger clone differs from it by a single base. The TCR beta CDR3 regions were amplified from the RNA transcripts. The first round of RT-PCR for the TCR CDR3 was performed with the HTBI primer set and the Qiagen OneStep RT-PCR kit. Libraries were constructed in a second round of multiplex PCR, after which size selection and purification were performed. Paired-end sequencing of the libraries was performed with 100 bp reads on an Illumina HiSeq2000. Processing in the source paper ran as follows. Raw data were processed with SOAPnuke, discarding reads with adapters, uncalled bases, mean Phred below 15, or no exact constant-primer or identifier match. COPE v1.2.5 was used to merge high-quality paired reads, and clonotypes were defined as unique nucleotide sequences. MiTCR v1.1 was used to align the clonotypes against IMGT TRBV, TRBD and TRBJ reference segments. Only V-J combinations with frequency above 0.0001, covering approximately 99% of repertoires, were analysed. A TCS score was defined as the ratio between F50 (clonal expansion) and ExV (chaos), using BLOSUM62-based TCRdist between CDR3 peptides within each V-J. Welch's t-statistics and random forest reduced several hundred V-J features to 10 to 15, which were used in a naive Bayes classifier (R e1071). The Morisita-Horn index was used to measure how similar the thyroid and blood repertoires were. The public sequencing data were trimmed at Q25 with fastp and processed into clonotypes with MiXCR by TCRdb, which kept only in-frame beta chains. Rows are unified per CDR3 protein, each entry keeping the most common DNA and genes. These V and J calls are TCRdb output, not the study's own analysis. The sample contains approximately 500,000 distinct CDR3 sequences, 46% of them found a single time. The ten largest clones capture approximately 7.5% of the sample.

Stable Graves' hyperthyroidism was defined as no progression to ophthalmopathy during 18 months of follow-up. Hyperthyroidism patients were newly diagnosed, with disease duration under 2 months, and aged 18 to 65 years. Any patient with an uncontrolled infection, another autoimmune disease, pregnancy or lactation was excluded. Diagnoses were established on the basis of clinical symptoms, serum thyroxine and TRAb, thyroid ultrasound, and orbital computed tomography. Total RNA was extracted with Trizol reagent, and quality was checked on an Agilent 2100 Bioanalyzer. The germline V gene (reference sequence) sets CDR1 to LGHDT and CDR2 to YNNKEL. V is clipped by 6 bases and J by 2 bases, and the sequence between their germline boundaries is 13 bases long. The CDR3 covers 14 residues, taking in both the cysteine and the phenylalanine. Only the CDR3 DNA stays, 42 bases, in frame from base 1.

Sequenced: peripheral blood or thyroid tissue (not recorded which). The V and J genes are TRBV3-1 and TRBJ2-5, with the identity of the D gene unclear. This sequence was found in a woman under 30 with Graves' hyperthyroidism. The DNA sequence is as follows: TGTGCCAGCAGTGCGACGGACGTTCAAGAGACCCAGTACTTC. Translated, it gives CASSATDVQETQYF.